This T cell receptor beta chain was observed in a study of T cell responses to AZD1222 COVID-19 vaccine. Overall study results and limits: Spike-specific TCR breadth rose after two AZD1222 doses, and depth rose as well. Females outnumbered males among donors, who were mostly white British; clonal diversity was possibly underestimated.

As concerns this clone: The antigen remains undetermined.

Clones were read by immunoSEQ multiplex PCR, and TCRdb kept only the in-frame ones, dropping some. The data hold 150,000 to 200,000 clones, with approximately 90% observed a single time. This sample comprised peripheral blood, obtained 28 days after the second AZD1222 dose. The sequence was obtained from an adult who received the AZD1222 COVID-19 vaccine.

The CDR3 is CASTRRGAGNEQFF. DNA for the CDR3: TGTGCCAGCACACGAAGGGGGGCCGGCAATGAGCAGTTCTTC. This rearrangement joins TRBV18 to TRBJ2-1; tentatively, D is TRBD1 or TRBD2 (6 bases each). V was pared by 8 bases and J by 6 bases, with 17 bases between. The CDR3 has 14 residues. CDR1 is KGHSH, CDR2 LQKENI, per germline.